This is a list of T cell receptor beta chains from one sample in a study of blood T cell repertoires in COVID-19. Data came from immunoSEQ multiplex PCR; TCRdb stores just in-frame clones and leaves some out. The sample includes a few hundred thousand clones, about 80% of them seen just once. Sequenced sample: peripheral blood. The receptors derive from a person aged 70 to 79 with COVID-19, enrolled during active disease. Both conserved end residues are part of each CDR3. Each record gives: V gene, CDR3 length, J gene, CDR3 protein.

V: TRBV2; length: 16; J: TRBJ2-1; CDR3: CASRRRASGSLNEQFF
V: TRBV7-2; length: 17; J: TRBJ2-3; CDR3: CASSRLAGALRTDTQYF
V: TRBV29-1; length: 13; J: TRBJ1-2; CDR3: CSVGSGTHYGYTF
V: TRBV18; length: 14; J: TRBJ1-2; CDR3: CASSPQGQGSGYTF
V: TRBV5-1; length: 15; J: TRBJ2-2; CDR3: CASSSLTGGTGELFF
V: TRBV13; length: 19; J: TRBJ2-3; CDR3: CASSPTGTGGELMPDTQYF
V: TRBV13; length: 18; J: TRBJ1-4; CDR3: CASSLLSGTGATNEKLFF
V: TRBV28; length: 16; J: TRBJ2-2; CDR3: CASSLFSGRAAGELFF
V: TRBV12-3/TRBV12-4; length: 13; J: TRBJ2-7; CDR3: CASSLDRRMEQYF
V: TRBV18; length: 16; J: TRBJ2-5; CDR3: CASSPSASGGGETQYF
V: TRBV4-1; length: 15; J: TRBJ1-2; CDR3: CASSQRQGPVGGYTF
V: TRBV7-3; length: 13; J: TRBJ2-7; CDR3: CASSPRPAYEQYF
V: TRBV3-1/TRBV3-2; length: 16; J: TRBJ1-3; CDR3: CASSSPRGRAGNTIYF
V: TRBV9; length: 15; J: TRBJ1-2; CDR3: CASSVNRQINYGYTF
V: TRBV5-3; length: 14; J: TRBJ2-2; CDR3: CARSFRENTGELFF
V: TRBV9; length: 16; J: TRBJ2-3; CDR3: CASSPLAGGLTDTQYF
V: TRBV29-1; length: 11; J: TRBJ2-7; CDR3: CSAYRAYEQYF
V: TRBV2; length: 13; J: TRBJ1-6; CDR3: CASYARGNSPLHF
V: TRBV11-2; length: 12; J: TRBJ2-5; CDR3: CASSLASETQYF
V: TRBV4-3; length: 14; J: TRBJ2-3; CDR3: CASSRDRGTDTQYF
V: TRBV5-6; length: 15; J: TRBJ2-5; CDR3: CASSKSEDRQETQYF
V: TRBV28; length: 14; J: TRBJ1-1; CDR3: CASSMTDRAPEAFF
V: TRBV7-9; length: 15; J: TRBJ2-5; CDR3: CASSLRVGRQETQYF
V: TRBV7-2; length: 16; J: TRBJ1-3; CDR3: CASSLVQALSGNTIYF
V: TRBV4-1; length: 15; J: TRBJ1-4; CDR3: CASRPGQGWSEKLFF
V: TRBV6-5; length: 16; J: TRBJ2-7; CDR3: CASSYGLTARNYEQYF
V: TRBV6-5; length: 15; J: TRBJ1-5; CDR3: CASSSTGVSSQPQHF
V: TRBV11-2; length: 13; J: TRBJ2-7; CDR3: CASSLGTGIEQYF
V: TRBV7-9; length: 17; J: TRBJ2-7; CDR3: CASSFVAGGGATYEQYF
V: TRBV27; length: 13; J: TRBJ2-7; CDR3: CASRTSGSYEQYF
V: TRBV7-2; length: 16; J: TRBJ1-5; CDR3: CASSHPGQGASQPQHF
V: TRBV28; length: 14; J: TRBJ2-7; CDR3: CASRPGQTSYEQYF
V: TRBV29-1; length: 13; J: TRBJ2-1; CDR3: CSVRGWFNNEQFF
V: TRBV11-3; length: 16; J: TRBJ2-3; CDR3: CASSQDSGRTGDTQYF
V: TRBV5-1; length: 12; J: TRBJ2-3; CDR3: CASSAEGDTQYF
V: TRBV7-8; length: 14; J: TRBJ2-1; CDR3: CASSLGLIGNEQFF
V: TRBV7-3; length: 14; J: TRBJ2-3; CDR3: CASSRTGGKDTQYF
V: TRBV7-8; length: 16; J: TRBJ2-1; CDR3: CASSLFRRQGIDEQFF
V: TRBV24-1; length: 13; J: TRBJ2-7; CDR3: CATSLGRSYEQYF
V: TRBV7-9; length: 14; J: TRBJ1-1; CDR3: CASSSWSGGTEAFF
V: TRBV19; length: 16; J: TRBJ2-3; CDR3: CASSLRGVSTTDTQYF
V: TRBV7-2; length: 20; J: TRBJ2-1; CDR3: CASSLARRGVGTGGFNEQFF
V: TRBV3-1/TRBV3-2; length: 15; J: TRBJ2-7; CDR3: CASSPPRGNSYEQYF
V: TRBV7-2; length: 15; J: TRBJ2-2; CDR3: CASSLGLASTGELFF
V: TRBV7-2; length: 15; J: TRBJ2-1; CDR3: CASRQDLSSYNEQFF